The T cell receptor (beta chain) under discussion was sequenced for a study of blood T cell repertoires in COVID-19. Participants' reported clinical history set cohort assignment. What the recovered Cohort 3 donors had was two negative PCRs, clearance, or symptom resolution. V was clipped by 4 bases and J by 5 bases, with 12 bases between them. The CDR3 has 13 amino acids. The germline CDR1 and CDR2 sequences are GTSNPN and SVGIG (reference sequence). The method was immunoSEQ multiplex PCR; TCRdb's version includes in-frame clones alone and lacks a portion of them. The table has roughly 330,000 clones, 80% to 90% seen once.

The sample comprised PBMCs or T cells enriched from blood (not recorded which). The J gene is TRBJ2-1, the V gene TRBV30, with TRBD2 as a possible D gene (5 bases). The sequence came from a man aged 25-45 years who had recovered from COVID-19. CDR3 DNA sequence: TGTGCCTGGACGGACTCAAGGCACAATGAGCAGTTCTTC. Translation gives CAWTDSRHNEQFF.